Below are 10 T cell receptor beta chains sequenced from a single sample in a study of shared clonotypes between healthy human individuals. Clones were read by immunoSEQ multiplex PCR, and TCRdb kept only the in-frame ones, dropping some. This sample has roughly 2.4 million clones, with around 95% found just once. Sequenced material: naive CD4+ T cells sorted from blood. Stated subset: CD45RA+ positively selected. The receptor source for this set is a man younger than 30 in good health.

The V call is TRBV28, the J call TRBJ1-6, with D possibly matching TRBD1 (5 bases). The CDR3 has 14 amino acids. V was clipped by 4 bases and J by 8 bases, with 12 bases between them. CDR1 and CDR2 from the germline V gene are MDHEN and SYDVKM. The CDR3 region is CASSSAGGYSPLHF. CDR3 sequence (DNA): TGTGCCAGCAGTTCCGCCGGGGGGTATTCACCCCTCCACTTT.

V gene TRBV7-9 combines with J gene TRBJ1-1; D remains ambiguous. Trimming shortened V by 6 bases and J by 0 bases, and 17 bases separated the two germline ends. This CDR3 has 16 amino acids. Per the germline V gene, CDR1 is SEHNR and CDR2 is FQNEAQ (reference sequence). The CDR3 DNA reads TGTGCCAGCAGTTCCCCACAATCGGGATTGAACACTGAAGCTTTCTTT. It codes for CASSSPQSGLNTEAFF.

This clone was counted once. This chain uses TRBV4-1 with TRBJ2-3, with D perhaps matching TRBD1 (5 bases). This CDR3 is built from 15 residues. Trimming cost V 0 bases and J 7 bases, with 14 bases left between them. Germline assignment: CDR1 MGHRA and CDR2 YSYEKL. CDR3 sequence reads: CASSQDQSRANTQYF. CDR3 bases: TGCGCCAGCAGCCAAGATCAGTCCAGGGCAAATACGCAGTATTTT.

Concerning this clone itself: The identical CDR3 is also encoded by other nucleotide sequences in the sample. The chain employs TRBV30 and TRBJ2-7; D is ambiguous. CDR1 GTSNPN and CDR2 SVGIG come from the germline V gene (reference sequence). V was trimmed by 2 bases and J by 2 bases, leaving 4 bases between them. The CDR3 runs to 11 residues. CDR3 DNA: TGTGCCTGGAGTCGCGCCTACGAGCAGTACTTC. The encoded protein is CAWSRAYEQYF. The complete variable domain, with remaining parts taken from reference TRBV30 and TRBJ2-7, reads SQTIHQWPATLVQPVGSPLSLECTVEGTSNPNLYWYRQAAGRGLQLLFYSVGIGQISSEVPQNLSASRPQDRQFILSSKKLLLSDSGFYLCAWSRAYEQYFGPGTRLTVT.

The chain carries TRBV11-3 and TRBJ2-3; D is undetermined. The germline V gene has CDR1 SGHNT and CDR2 YENEEA. The CDR3 has 15 amino acids. V was trimmed by 1 base and J by 2 bases, leaving 10 bases between them. The chain's CDR3 is CASSLGAGTTDTQYF. Written as DNA, the CDR3 is TGTGCCAGCAGCTTAGGAGCCGGAACCACAGATACGCAGTATTTT.

A word on this clone: This sample includes further DNA sequences coding for the same CDR3. This chain uses TRBV7-2 with TRBJ2-7, with D tentatively TRBD1 (6 bases). Germline-derived CDR1 and CDR2 are SGHTA and FQGNSA. This CDR3 comprises 13 residues. V was shortened by 2 bases and J by 4 bases, with 9 bases between the two germline ends. The CDR3 loop is CASSLNQGYEQYF. The CDR3 DNA reads as TGTGCCAGCAGCTTAAATCAGGGGTACGAGCAGTACTTC.

This clone was seen only once. The rearrangement links TRBV6-5 to TRBJ2-7; the D is unclear. The CDR3 has 14 amino acids. Trimming removed 2 bases at V and 6 bases at J, with 14 bases between. CDR1 MNHEY and CDR2 SVGAGI come from the germline V gene. CDR3 nucleotide sequence: TGTGCCAGCAGTTACGTACAGTCTTCGGGCGAGCAGTACTTC. It specifies CASSYVQSSGEQYF.

This chain links TRBV12-5 with TRBJ2-2; 8 bases are shared with TRBD2. Trimming cost V 6 bases and J 2 bases; bases outside gene matches: 11. The V gene's germline CDR1 is LGHNT and CDR2 FRNRAP. CDR3 length: 17 residues. The CDR3 region is CASGYLVGGANTGELFF. The CDR3 bases are TGTGCTAGTGGGTACCTGGTCGGGGGGGCAAACACCGGGGAGCTGTTTTTT.

This chain uses TRBV7-2 with TRBJ2-3; D not resolved. The V end lost 5 bases, the J end lost 6 bases, and 9 bases lay between the germline ends. The germline CDR1 and CDR2 sequences are SGHTA and FQGNSA. This CDR3 spans 12 amino acids. DNA of the CDR3: TGTGCCAGCAGCAGGGATCGCGATACGCAGTATTTT. Encoded protein: CASSRDRDTQYF.

CDR3 DNA: TGTGCCAGCAGCTCCCGAACCGGGACAGGGGGCAGGACGTCGCAGTATTTT. It is translated as CASSSRTGTGGRTSQYF. This chain connects TRBV7-2 to TRBJ2-3, with TRBD1 matching over 12 bases. Looked up from germline, CDR1 is SGHTA and CDR2 is FQGNSA. J was trimmed by 10 bases and V by 4 bases; bases with no gene match: 15. This CDR3 is built from 17 residues.